The 18 T cell receptor beta chains given below trace back to one sample, sequenced in a study of T-cell reconstitution after alpha-beta-depleted transplantation in children. Preparation of the TCRbeta library involved a method that used unique molecular identifiers. TCRdb ran MiXCR on the PCR reads and lists one entry per CDR3 protein. The sample includes approximately 980,000 distinct CDR3 sequences, about 30% seen only once; the top ten take roughly 27%. The sequencing used PBMCs, mostly from graft donor cells, collected 360 days after TCRalphabeta/CD19-depleted stem cell transplant. The receptors originated from a boy less than two years old who had a stem cell transplant for SCID, so the T cells may come from the graft donor.

This rearrangement joins TRBV7-9 to TRBJ2-1; D is possibly TRBD2 (6 bases). Germline V gene sequence: CDR1 SEHNR, CDR2 FQNEAQ (reference sequence). Trimming removed 5 bases at V and 7 bases at J, with 15 bases between. This CDR3 region has 14 residues. CDR3 region: CASSTRDSQNEQFF. The CDR3 nucleotides are TGTGCCAGCAGCACACGGGACTCCCAAAATGAGCAGTTCTTC. Complete variable domain (other parts from reference TRBV7-9 and TRBJ2-1): DTGVSQNPRHKITKRGQNVTFRCDPISEHNRLYWYRQTLGQGPEFLTYFQNEAQLEKSRLLSDRFSAERPKGSFSTLEIQRTEQGDSAMYLCASSTRDSQNEQFFGPGTRLTVL.

CDR3 region: CASSQPSGTSGDQETQYF. CDR3 DNA: TGTGCCAGCAGCCAACCCTCGGGGACTAGCGGGGACCAAGAGACCCAGTACTTC. V and J are TRBV7-8 and TRBJ2-5, with 13 bases that match TRBD2. V was clipped by 5 bases and J by 0 bases; unmatched bases: 9. The CDR3 loop spans 18 amino acids. Germline CDR1 and CDR2: SGHVS and FQNEAQ. The whole variable domain, remainder taken from reference TRBV7-8 and TRBJ2-5, is GAGVSQSPRYKVAKRGQDVALRCDPISGHVSLFWYQQALGQGPEFLTYFQNEAQLDKSGLPSDRFFAERPEGSVSTLKIQRTQQEDSAVYLCASSQPSGTSGDQETQYFGPGTRLLVL.

This clonotype has only a few counts. The chain has TRBV7-3 and TRBJ2-5; TRBD1 might be the D (5 bases). V lost 5 bases and J lost 5, with 12 bases in between. Per germline, CDR1 SGHTA and CDR2 FQGTGA. The CDR3 is 13 residues long. CDR3 bases: TGTGCCAGCAGCCTGACAGTTCGTGAGACCCAGTACTTC. Its translation is CASSLTVRETQYF.

The chain is built from TRBV4-1 and TRBJ2-3, with 7 bases aligning to TRBD2. Looked up from germline, CDR1 is MGHRA and CDR2 is YSYEKL. This CDR3 comprises 19 residues. After removal of 3 bases from V and 6 bases from J, the junction contained 21 bases not matched to a gene. In DNA form, the CDR3 reads TGCGCCAGCAGCCATCCACGATCCGGAGCGGGGCCCCCCGGGGATACGCAGTATTTT. Translated, it gives CASSHPRSGAGPPGDTQYF.

V and J are TRBV5-1 and TRBJ1-5, with D perhaps matching TRBD1 (5 bases). The CDR3 runs to 16 residues. The germline V gene encodes CDR1 SGHRS and CDR2 YFSETQ. Trimming left V 1 base short and J 7 bases short, with 18 bases between. CDR3 bases: TGCGCCAGCAGCTTGAGGGCTTTCAACAGGCAACAGCCCCAGCATTTT. It is translated as CASSLRAFNRQQPQHF.

In its sample, this clonotype was seen a few times. The chain employs TRBV12-3 or TRBV12-4 and TRBJ1-4, with D uncertain. The CDR3 is 14 residues long. Trimming removed 2 bases from V and 1 base from J, with 5 bases in between. CDR3 protein: CASSLMVTNEKLFF. The CDR3 DNA sequence: TGTGCCAGCAGTTTAATGGTAACTAATGAAAAACTGTTTTTT.

The sample holds many counts of this clonotype. The J gene is TRBJ1-1, the V gene TRBV20-1; D remains unclear. Per the germline V gene, CDR1 is DFQATT and CDR2 is SNEGSKA (reference sequence). Trimming left V 3 bases short and J 2 bases short, with 1 base between. This CDR3 comprises 10 residues. Written as DNA, the CDR3 is TGCAGTGCTAGTAACACTGAAGCTTTCTTT. It encodes CSASNTEAFF.

V and J are TRBV2 and TRBJ2-1; 12 nucleotides agree with TRBD2. The V segment lost 6 bases and the J segment 6 bases; nucleotides outside the gene matches: 3. The CDR3 runs to 14 residues. Germline V gene sequence: CDR1 SNHLY, CDR2 FYNNEI. The CDR3 DNA follows: TGTGCCAGCAGAGGACTAGCGGGGACCAATGAGCAGTTCTTC. Translated: CASRGLAGTNEQFF.

In its sample, this clonotype was seen a few times. The chain joins TRBV15 to TRBJ2-5, with 8 bases identical to TRBD2. This CDR3 region has 15 residues. The V and J ends lost 8 bases and 0 bases, in that order; junction bases with no gene match: 8. Germline V gene lookup returns CDR1 LNHNV and CDR2 YYDKDF (reference sequence). The DNA of the CDR3 is TGTGCCACCTCAGGCGGGGGGACGTACCAAGAGACCCAGTACTTC. It specifies CATSGGGTYQETQYF.

The genes are TRBV5-6 and TRBJ1-2, with 9 bases matching TRBD1. CDR1 and CDR2 from the germline V gene are SGHDT and YYEEEE. This CDR3 has 14 amino acids. V shed 6 bases, J shed 5 bases, and the junction held 8 bases outside the gene matches. The CDR3 sequence: CASIKQGARYGYTF. The CDR3 bases are TGTGCCAGCATTAAACAGGGGGCTAGGTATGGCTACACCTTC.

The chain has TRBV6-2 or TRBV6-3 and TRBJ2-7, with a possible D match to TRBD2 (6 bases). Germline CDR1 and CDR2: MNHEY and SVGEGT. Trimming took 2 bases from V and 1 from J, leaving 12 bases between them. The length of the CDR3 is 15 residues. In nucleotides, the CDR3 is TGTGCCAGCAGTTACGGTCGCGGGGCTTCCTACGAGCAGTACTTC. Its protein is CASSYGRGASYEQYF.

This clonotype was seen more than once but under ten times. The V and J genes are TRBV5-1 and TRBJ1-1, with D perhaps matching TRBD1 (5 bases). CDR3 length: 14 residues. Germline assignment: CDR1 SGHRS and CDR2 YFSETQ. V was clipped by 4 bases and J by 0 bases, with 10 bases between them. The CDR3 nucleotides are TGCGCCAGCAGCGCCGGGGCGATGAACACTGAAGCTTTCTTT. Its translation: CASSAGAMNTEAFF.

The chain recombines TRBV12-3 or TRBV12-4 with TRBJ2-2; TRBD2 might be the D (7 bases). This CDR3 region has 14 residues. The V end lost 5 bases, the J end lost 4 bases, and 11 bases lay between the germline ends. The CDR3, as DNA: TGTGCCAGCAGTCAAAGGGGGGGCACCGGGGAGCTGTTTTTT. This translates into CASSQRGGTGELFF.

This rearrangement joins TRBV25-1 to TRBJ1-1; D remains ambiguous. The CDR3 has 13 amino acids. The ends were cut back, 1 base at V and 10 bases at J, with 13 bases in the middle. Germline V CDR1 and CDR2: MGHDK, SYGVNS. CDR3: CASSEFGVRRAFF. The CDR3 region has the DNA TGTGCCAGCAGTGAATTTGGGGTCAGGAGAGCTTTCTTT.

The chain combines TRBV6-5 with TRBJ1-2, with D perhaps matching TRBD1 (5 bases). Deletions cut 2 bases from V and 2 bases from J, with 12 bases between. The germline CDR1 and CDR2 sequences are MNHEY and SVGAGI. This CDR3 has 15 amino acids. CDR3 bases: TGTGCCAGCAGTTACCAGCAGGGAAGAAACTATGGCTACACCTTC. Translated: CASSYQQGRNYGYTF.

This chain uses TRBV20-1 with TRBJ2-1; D perhaps matches TRBD1 (6 bases). V was cut by 6 bases and J by 1 base, with 10 bases left in between. CDR1 DFQATT and CDR2 SNEGSKA come from the germline V gene (reference sequence). The CDR3 has 13 residues. Here the CDR3 reads CSAHRVSYNEQFF. CDR3 nucleotides: TGCAGTGCCCACAGGGTGTCCTACAATGAGCAGTTCTTC.

V and J are TRBV20-1 and TRBJ2-7; D may be TRBD1 (6 bases). Trimming shortened V by 4 bases and J by 4 bases, and 11 bases separated the two germline ends. Per germline, CDR1 DFQATT and CDR2 SNEGSKA (reference sequence). The CDR3 is 12 amino acids. This CDR3 is CSANPTGYEQYF. DNA for the CDR3: TGCAGTGCTAACCCCACAGGGTACGAGCAGTACTTC.

The chain employs TRBV6-1 and TRBJ2-1, with 8 bases fitting TRBD2. This CDR3 region has 15 residues. The junction had 13 bases not matched to a gene; V was cut back by 8 bases and J by 7 bases. Germline V gene data show CDR1 as MNHNS and CDR2 as SASEGT. The CDR3 DNA is TGTGCCAGCCGCCCTGGCGAGCGGGGGAATAATGAGCAGTTCTTC. It translates to CASRPGERGNNEQFF.